The 5 T cell receptor beta chains given below trace back to one sample, sequenced in a study of shared clonotypes between healthy human individuals. As defined, naive CD8 cells were CD45RO-negative and positively selected for CCR7, with terminally differentiated effector memory CD45RA+ cells excluded. Sequencing was performed with immunoSEQ multiplex PCR; in TCRdb, only in-frame clones are kept and a portion is missing. This table has 550,000 to 750,000 clones, 92% appearing once. Sequencing was carried out using naive CD8+ T cells sorted from blood. The receptor set was obtained from a man aged 25 to 40 in good health.

V usage is TRBV28 and J usage is TRBJ2-7; 7 positions match TRBD1. This CDR3 spans 15 amino acids. The V gene end was trimmed by 5 bases and the J gene end by 2 bases; junction bases not matched to a gene: 9. Germline V lookup: CDR1 MDHEN, CDR2 SYDVKM. This CDR3 is CASSPTGVEAYEQYF. For the CDR3, the DNA is TGTGCCAGCAGTCCTACAGGGGTCGAAGCCTACGAGCAGTACTTC.

The V gene is TRBV6-6, the J gene TRBJ1-1; no reliable D call. Germline V gene sequence: CDR1 MNHNY, CDR2 SVGAGI (reference sequence). The CDR3 totals 15 residues. With 6 bases removed from V and 4 bases from J, the gap between germline ends came to 18 bases. Written as DNA, the CDR3 is TGTGCCAGCAGCTTTTTTGAGGCTGCGGGCACTGAAGCTTTCTTT. Translating it yields CASSFFEAAGTEAFF.

This chain links TRBV7-9 with TRBJ2-3, with TRBD2 matching over 7 bases. From germline, CDR1 is SEHNR and CDR2 FQNEAQ (reference sequence). The CDR3 is made up of 18 amino acids. After removal of 4 bases from V and 4 bases from J, the junction contained 17 bases not matched to a gene. The CDR3: CASSSPAGAGEAADTQYF. The CDR3 DNA is TGTGCCAGCAGCTCTCCCGCCGGGGCGGGAGAAGCGGCAGATACGCAGTATTTT.

For the CDR3, the DNA is TGTGCCAGCAGCAGGGCCTACGAGCAGTACTTC. Protein sequence: CASSRAYEQYF. V usage is TRBV6-5 and J usage is TRBJ2-7; D may be TRBD1 (5 bases). Germline V gene data show CDR1 as MNHEY and CDR2 as SVGAGI. The CDR3 extends over 11 amino acids. Deletions cut 6 bases from V and 2 bases from J, with 5 bases between.

The J gene is TRBJ1-1, the V gene TRBV16; the D gene is possibly TRBD1 (5 bases). The V end was cut by 0 bases, the J end by 4 bases, with 12 bases between. Looked up from germline, CDR1 is KGHSY and CDR2 is FQNENV. CDR3 length: 15 residues. The CDR3 coding sequence is TGTGCCAGCAGCCAATCTTGGGGCCTACGCACTGAAGCTTTCTTT. Translation gives CASSQSWGLRTEAFF.